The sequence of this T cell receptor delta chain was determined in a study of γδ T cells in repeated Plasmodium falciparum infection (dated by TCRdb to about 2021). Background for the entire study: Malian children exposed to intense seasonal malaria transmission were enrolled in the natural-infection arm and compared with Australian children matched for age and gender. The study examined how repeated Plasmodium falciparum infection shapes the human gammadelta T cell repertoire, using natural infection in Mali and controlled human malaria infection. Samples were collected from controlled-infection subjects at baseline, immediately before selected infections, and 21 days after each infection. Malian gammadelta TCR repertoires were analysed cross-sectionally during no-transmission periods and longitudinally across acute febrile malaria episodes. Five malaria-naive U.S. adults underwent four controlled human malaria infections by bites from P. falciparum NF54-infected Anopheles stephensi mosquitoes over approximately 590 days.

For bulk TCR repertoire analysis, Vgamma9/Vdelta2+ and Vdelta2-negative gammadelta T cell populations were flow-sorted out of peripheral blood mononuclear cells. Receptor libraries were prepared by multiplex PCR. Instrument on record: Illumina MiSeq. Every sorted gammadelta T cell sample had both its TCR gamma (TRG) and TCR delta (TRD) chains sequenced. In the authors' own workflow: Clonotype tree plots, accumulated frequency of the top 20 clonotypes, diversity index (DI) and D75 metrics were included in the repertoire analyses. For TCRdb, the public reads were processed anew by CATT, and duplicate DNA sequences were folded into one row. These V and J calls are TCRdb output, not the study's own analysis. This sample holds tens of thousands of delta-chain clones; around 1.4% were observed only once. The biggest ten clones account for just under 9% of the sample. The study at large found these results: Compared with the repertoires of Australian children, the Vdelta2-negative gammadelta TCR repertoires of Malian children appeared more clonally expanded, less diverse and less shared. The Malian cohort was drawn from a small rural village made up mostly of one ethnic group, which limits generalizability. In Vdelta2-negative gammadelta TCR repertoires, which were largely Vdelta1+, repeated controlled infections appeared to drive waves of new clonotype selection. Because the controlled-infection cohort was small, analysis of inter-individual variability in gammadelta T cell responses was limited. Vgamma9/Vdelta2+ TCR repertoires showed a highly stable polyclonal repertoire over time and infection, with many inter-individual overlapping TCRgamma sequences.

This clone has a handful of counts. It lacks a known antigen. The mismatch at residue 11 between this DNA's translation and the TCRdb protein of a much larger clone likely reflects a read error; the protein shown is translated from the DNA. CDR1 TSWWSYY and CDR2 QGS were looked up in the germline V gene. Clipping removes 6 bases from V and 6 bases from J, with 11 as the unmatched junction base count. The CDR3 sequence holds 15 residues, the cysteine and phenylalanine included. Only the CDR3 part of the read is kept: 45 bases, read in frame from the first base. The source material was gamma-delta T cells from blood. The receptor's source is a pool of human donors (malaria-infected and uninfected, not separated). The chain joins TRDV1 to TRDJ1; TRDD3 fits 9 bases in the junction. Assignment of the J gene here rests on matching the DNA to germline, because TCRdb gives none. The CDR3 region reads CALGFWGIGTYKLIF. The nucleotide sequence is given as TGTGCTCTTGGCTTCTGGGGGATTGGGACCTATAAACTCATCTTT.